The 15 T cell receptor beta chains in this list originate from one sample, sequenced in a study of cytomegalovirus exposure and HLA in healthy donors. Primers included in the PCR were 60 Vbeta and 13 Jbeta primers. Only in-frame clones appear in the TCRdb table, and some are missing; sequencing was by immunoSEQ multiplex PCR. The sample has around 50,000 clones; around 82% are singletons. The sequencing input was PBMCs. All receptors come from a man aged 30-40 years in good health and CMV-seropositive.

This chain links TRBV7-8 with TRBJ2-3, with TRBD2 matching over 7 bases. The J segment lost 0 bases and the V segment lost 3 bases, leaving 3 bases of the junction unmatched. Germline assignment: CDR1 SGHVS and CDR2 FQNEAQ. This CDR3 spans 15 amino acids. The CDR3 protein is CASSFREVSTDTQYF. DNA of the CDR3: TGTGCCAGCAGCTTTCGGGAGGTTAGCACAGATACGCAGTATTTT.

The chain recombines TRBV18 with TRBJ1-3; possible D gene TRBD1, 5 bases. The CDR3 extends over 15 amino acids. The germline V gene encodes CDR1 KGHSH and CDR2 LQKENI. V was pared by 2 bases and J by 0 bases, with 8 bases between. DNA for the CDR3: TGTGCCAGCTCACCATCCAGGGACTCTGGAAACACCATATATTTT. It is translated as CASSPSRDSGNTIYF.

The table lists this clone with a few counts. The chain uses TRBV5-6 and TRBJ2-1; TRBD2 matches 15 bases. The CDR3 extends over 15 amino acids. J lost 9 bases, V lost 4 bases, and 5 bases had no gene match. In germline, CDR1 is SGHDT, CDR2 YYEEEE. DNA of the CDR3: TGTGCCAGCAGCCCGGGACTAGCGGGGGGTGTTGAGCAGTTCTTC. Encoded protein: CASSPGLAGGVEQFF.

The chain uses TRBV19 and TRBJ2-1; 9 nucleotides line up with TRBD1. The CDR3 runs 17 residues. The ends lost 2 bases at V and 9 bases at J; junction bases unmatched: 14. CDR1 is LNHDA and CDR2 is SQIVND in the germline V gene (reference sequence). CDR3 DNA sequence: TGTGCCAGTAGTATAAACAGAGGACAGGGGAGGCAGGGTGAGCAGTTCTTC. Protein: CASSINRGQGRQGEQFF.

V and J are TRBV29-1 and TRBJ1-1; weak D call: TRBD1 (6 bases). V gave up 8 bases and J gave up 11 bases, with 18 bases separating them. The length of the CDR3 is 11 residues. Germline V gene data show CDR1 as SQVTM and CDR2 as ANQGSEA. DNA for the CDR3: TGCAGCACGAAGGGGGGGGAATGGGCTTTCTTT. Encoded protein: CSTKGGEWAFF.

The chain couples TRBV18 to TRBJ1-2; D not certain. V was shortened by 3 bases and J by 8 bases, with 13 bases between the two germline ends. From germline, CDR1 is KGHSH and CDR2 LQKENI. The CDR3 extends over 13 amino acids. CDR3 sequence reads: CASSPGREGGYTF. The CDR3 DNA follows: TGTGCCAGCTCACCCGGGAGGGAAGGAGGCTACACCTTC.

This clone appeared a few times. V and J are TRBV5-6 and TRBJ1-1, with TRBD1 as a possible D gene (5 bases). Germline V lookup: CDR1 SGHDT, CDR2 YYEEEE. V lost 2 bases and J 8 bases, leaving 7 bases between the germline ends. The CDR3 length is 11 residues. CDR3 DNA: TGTGCCAGCAGCTTAGCAGGGGAAGCTTTCTTT. This translates into CASSLAGEAFF.

Remarks on this clone: Other DNA sequences in this sample translate to the same CDR3. The genes are TRBV5-1 and TRBJ1-6; D is uncertain. Trimming removed 0 bases at V and 7 bases at J, with 5 bases between. CDR1 is SGHRS, CDR2 YFSETQ, per germline. The CDR3 has 13 residues. CDR3 in amino acids: CASSLAENSPLHF. The CDR3 coding sequence is TGCGCCAGCAGCTTGGCGGAGAATTCACCCCTCCACTTT.

This clone was detected only a few times. The J gene is TRBJ2-3, the V gene TRBV4-2, with a tentative D call TRBD1 (5 bases). Germline V gene data show CDR1 as LGHNA and CDR2 as YNFKEQ. The CDR3 sequence is 16 residues long. V lost 0 bases to trimming and J lost 4 bases, with 14 bases between them. CDR3 sequence reads: CASSQDGRGGADTQYF. DNA of the CDR3: TGTGCCAGCAGCCAAGACGGTAGGGGTGGTGCAGATACGCAGTATTTT.

This chain joins TRBV11-2 and TRBJ2-1; possible D gene TRBD2, 7 bases. The V gene's germline CDR1 is SGHAT and CDR2 FQNNGV. V dropped 1 base and J dropped 10 bases, with 17 bases sitting between them. This CDR3 has 15 amino acids. CDR3: CASSLGLAGGGEQFF. The CDR3 DNA is TGTGCCAGCAGCTTAGGACTAGCCGGAGGGGGGGAGCAGTTCTTC.

The chain recombines TRBV7-8 with TRBJ1-1; D may be TRBD1 (5 bases). Germline V gene data show CDR1 as SGHVS and CDR2 as FQNEAQ. V was cut by 6 bases and J by 1 base, with 15 bases left in between. The CDR3 covers 15 residues. The CDR3 region is CASSQSGNENTEAFF. CDR3 DNA sequence: TGTGCCAGCAGTCAGTCAGGGAACGAGAACACTGAAGCTTTCTTT.

This clone occurred a few times. This chain links TRBV21-1 with TRBJ2-7; the D segment call TRBD1 is taken from the table without a DNA check. TRBV21-1 is listed as a pseudogene. This CDR3 contains 14 residues. The CDR3 here is CASSTPGNTYEQYF. Written as DNA, the CDR3 is TGTGCCAGCAGCACTCCAGGGAATACCTACGAGCAGTACTTC.

Points on this clone: Other DNA sequences in the same sample also yield this CDR3. The V call is TRBV11-2, the J call TRBJ2-7; 14 bases map to TRBD2. Germline assignment: CDR1 SGHAT and CDR2 FQNNGV. CDR3 length: 16 residues. J lost 0 bases, V lost 6 bases, and 4 bases had no gene match. Here the CDR3 DNA reads TGTGCCAGCAGGGGACTAGCGGGGGCGAACTCCTACGAGCAGTACTTC. This gives the protein CASRGLAGANSYEQYF.

The chain combines TRBV7-3 with TRBJ1-1; the D gene is possibly TRBD1 (5 bases). In germline, CDR1 is SGHTA, CDR2 FQGTGA. Trimming cost V 4 bases and J 11 bases, with 20 bases left between them. There are 14 residues in the CDR3. Here the CDR3 DNA reads TGTGCCAGCAGCTCCGACGCAGGGAAGAGTGCGGCTTTCTTT. It translates to CASSSDAGKSAAFF.

The CDR3 DNA follows: TGTGCCAGCAGCGTAGGTAACGGGGATCGAGATACGCAGTATTTT. It codes for CASSVGNGDRDTQYF. The rearrangement uses TRBV9 and TRBJ2-3; the D gene is possibly TRBD2 (5 bases). The CDR3 consists of 15 residues. V was cut by 0 bases and J by 5 bases, with 13 bases left in between. Germline CDR1 reads SGDLS; CDR2 reads YYNGEE.